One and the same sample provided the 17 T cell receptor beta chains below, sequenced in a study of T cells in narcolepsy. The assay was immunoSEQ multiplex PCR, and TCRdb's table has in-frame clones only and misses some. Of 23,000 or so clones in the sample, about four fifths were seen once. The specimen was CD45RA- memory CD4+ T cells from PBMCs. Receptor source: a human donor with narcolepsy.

CDR3 region: CASSRWDGNYGYTF. CDR3 nucleotide sequence: TGTGCCAGCAGCCGTTGGGACGGGAACTATGGCTACACCTTC. This chain joins TRBV7-9 and TRBJ1-2, with D possibly being TRBD1 (5 bases). This CDR3 has 14 residues. In germline, CDR1 is SEHNR, CDR2 FQNEAQ (reference sequence). The V and J ends lost 5 bases and 2 bases respectively, with 12 bases between them.

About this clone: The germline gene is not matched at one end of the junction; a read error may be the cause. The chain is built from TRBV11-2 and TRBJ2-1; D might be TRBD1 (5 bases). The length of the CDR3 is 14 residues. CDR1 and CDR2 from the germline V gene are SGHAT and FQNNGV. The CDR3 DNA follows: TGTGCAAGCAGGGTTGGGCATGAATACAATGAGCAGTTCTTC. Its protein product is CASRVGHEYNEQFF.

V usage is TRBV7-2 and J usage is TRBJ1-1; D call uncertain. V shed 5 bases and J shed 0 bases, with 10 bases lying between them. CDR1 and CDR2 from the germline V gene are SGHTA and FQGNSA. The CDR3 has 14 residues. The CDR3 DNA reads TGTGCCAGCAGCGTCACCAGGATGAACACTGAAGCTTTCTTT. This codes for CASSVTRMNTEAFF.

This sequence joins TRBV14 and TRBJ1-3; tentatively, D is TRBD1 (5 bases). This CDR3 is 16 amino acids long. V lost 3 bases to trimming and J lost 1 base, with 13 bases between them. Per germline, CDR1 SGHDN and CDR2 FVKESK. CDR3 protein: CASSHSGRRSGNTIYF. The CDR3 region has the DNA TGTGCCAGCAGCCATTCGGGACGGAGATCTGGAAACACCATATATTTT.

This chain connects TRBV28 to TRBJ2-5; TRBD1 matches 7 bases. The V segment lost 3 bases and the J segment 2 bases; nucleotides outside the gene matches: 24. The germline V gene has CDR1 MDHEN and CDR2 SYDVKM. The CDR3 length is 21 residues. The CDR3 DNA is TGTGCCAGCAGTTTTGATCCTTTCCGGGACAGCCGTCGGGCACATCAAGAGACCCAGTACTTC. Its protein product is CASSFDPFRDSRRAHQETQYF. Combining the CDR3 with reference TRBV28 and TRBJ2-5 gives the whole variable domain DVKVTQSSRYLVKRTGEKVFLECVQDMDHENMFWYRQDPGLGLRLIYFSYDVKMKEKGDIPEGYSVSREKKERFSLILESASTNQTSMYLCASSFDPFRDSRRAHQETQYFGPGTRLLVL.

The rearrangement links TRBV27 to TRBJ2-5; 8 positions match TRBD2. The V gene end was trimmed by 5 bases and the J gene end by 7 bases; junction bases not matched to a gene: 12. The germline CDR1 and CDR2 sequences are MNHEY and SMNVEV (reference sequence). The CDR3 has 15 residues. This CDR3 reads CASSARSAGVGTQYF. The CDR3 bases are TGTGCCAGCAGTGCCCGGTCAGCGGGGGTCGGGACCCAGTACTTC.

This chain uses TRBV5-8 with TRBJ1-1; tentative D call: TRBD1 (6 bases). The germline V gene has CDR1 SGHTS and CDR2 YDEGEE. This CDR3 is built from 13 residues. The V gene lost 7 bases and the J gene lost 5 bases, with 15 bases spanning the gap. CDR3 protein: CASHRRGLTEAFF. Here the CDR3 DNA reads TGTGCCAGCCACAGGAGGGGGTTAACTGAAGCTTTCTTT.

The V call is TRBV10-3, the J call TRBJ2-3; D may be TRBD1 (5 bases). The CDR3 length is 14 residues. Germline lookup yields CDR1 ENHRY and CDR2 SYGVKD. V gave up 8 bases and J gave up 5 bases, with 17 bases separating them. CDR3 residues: CAIGAETGVDTQYF. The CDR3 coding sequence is TGTGCCATCGGGGCGGAAACTGGAGTAGATACGCAGTATTTT.

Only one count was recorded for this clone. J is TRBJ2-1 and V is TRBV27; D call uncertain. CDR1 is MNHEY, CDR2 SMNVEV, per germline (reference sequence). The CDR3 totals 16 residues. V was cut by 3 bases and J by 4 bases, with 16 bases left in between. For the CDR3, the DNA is TGTGCCAGCAGTTTCACGATCCAGCCCCCTTACAATGAGCAGTTCTTC. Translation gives CASSFTIQPPYNEQFF.

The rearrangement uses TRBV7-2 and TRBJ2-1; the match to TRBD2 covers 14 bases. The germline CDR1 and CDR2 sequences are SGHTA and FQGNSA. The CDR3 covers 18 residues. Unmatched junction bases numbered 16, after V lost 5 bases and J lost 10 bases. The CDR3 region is CASSVRTSGGLARGEQFF. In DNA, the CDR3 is TGTGCCAGCAGCGTAAGGACTAGCGGGGGGCTAGCCCGGGGGGAGCAGTTCTTC.

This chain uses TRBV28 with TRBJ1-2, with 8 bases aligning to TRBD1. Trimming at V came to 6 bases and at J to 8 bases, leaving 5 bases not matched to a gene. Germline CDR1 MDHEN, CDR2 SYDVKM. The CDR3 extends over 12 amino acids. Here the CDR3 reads CASRRTGYGYTF. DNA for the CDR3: TGTGCCAGCAGGCGGACAGGGTACGGCTACACCTTC.

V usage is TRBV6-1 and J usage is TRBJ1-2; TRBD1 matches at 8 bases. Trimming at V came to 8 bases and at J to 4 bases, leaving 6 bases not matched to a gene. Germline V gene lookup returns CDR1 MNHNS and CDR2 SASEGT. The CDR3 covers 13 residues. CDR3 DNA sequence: TGTGCCAGCGGGCGGACAGGGCTCTATGGCTACACCTTC. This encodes CASGRTGLYGYTF.

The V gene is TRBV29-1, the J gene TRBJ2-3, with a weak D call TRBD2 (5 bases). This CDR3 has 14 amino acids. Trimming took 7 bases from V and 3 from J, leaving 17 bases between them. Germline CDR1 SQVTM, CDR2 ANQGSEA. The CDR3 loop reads CSASTRGLTDTQYF. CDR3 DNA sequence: TGCAGCGCTTCGACCCGGGGTTTGACAGATACGCAGTATTTT.

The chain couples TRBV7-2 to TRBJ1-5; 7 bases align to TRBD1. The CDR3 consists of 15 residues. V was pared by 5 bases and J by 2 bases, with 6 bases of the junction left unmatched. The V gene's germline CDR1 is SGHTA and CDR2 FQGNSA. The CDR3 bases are TGTGCCAGCAGCCTCCAGGGGGGGGGCAATCAGCCCCAGCATTTT. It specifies CASSLQGGGNQPQHF.

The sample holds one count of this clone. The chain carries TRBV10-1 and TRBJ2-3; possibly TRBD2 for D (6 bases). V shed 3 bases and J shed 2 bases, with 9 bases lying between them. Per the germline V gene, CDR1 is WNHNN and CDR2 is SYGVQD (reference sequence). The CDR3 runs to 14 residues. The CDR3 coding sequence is TGCGCCAGCAGTGACGGGGGAATCACAGATACGCAGTATTTT. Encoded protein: CASSDGGITDTQYF.

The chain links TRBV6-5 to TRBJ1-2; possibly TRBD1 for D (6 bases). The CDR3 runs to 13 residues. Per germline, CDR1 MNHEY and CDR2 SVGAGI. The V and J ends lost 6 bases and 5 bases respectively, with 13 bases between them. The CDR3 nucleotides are TGTGCCAGCAGGTCGGGGGGCACGTATGGCTACACCTTC. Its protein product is CASRSGGTYGYTF.

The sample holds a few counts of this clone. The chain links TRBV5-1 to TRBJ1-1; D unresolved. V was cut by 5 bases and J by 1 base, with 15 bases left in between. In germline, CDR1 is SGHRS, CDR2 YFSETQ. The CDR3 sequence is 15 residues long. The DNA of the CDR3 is TGCGCCAGCAGGCCTGACGGGGTTAGGAACACTGAAGCTTTCTTT. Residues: CASRPDGVRNTEAFF.